The text below deals with one T cell receptor beta chain. V was pared by 0 bases and J by 6 bases, with 4 bases of the junction left unmatched. Germline V CDR1 and CDR2: SGDLS, YYNGEE. CDR3 length: 15 residues. The record originates from a study of control samples from healthy donors and cancer patients. Libraries were prepared by immunoSEQ multiplex PCR; TCRdb keeps only in-frame clonotypes and omits some of them. Among 100,000 to 150,000 clones listed, almost 95% were seen once. The specimen was PBMCs. The source is a man at least 80 years old with head and neck cancer. This sequence joins TRBV9 and TRBJ2-2; 8 positions agree with TRBD2. The CDR3 bases are TGTGCCAGCAGCGTAGAAGCGGGAGTTCCCGGGGAGCTGTTTTTT. As protein: CASSVEAGVPGELFF.